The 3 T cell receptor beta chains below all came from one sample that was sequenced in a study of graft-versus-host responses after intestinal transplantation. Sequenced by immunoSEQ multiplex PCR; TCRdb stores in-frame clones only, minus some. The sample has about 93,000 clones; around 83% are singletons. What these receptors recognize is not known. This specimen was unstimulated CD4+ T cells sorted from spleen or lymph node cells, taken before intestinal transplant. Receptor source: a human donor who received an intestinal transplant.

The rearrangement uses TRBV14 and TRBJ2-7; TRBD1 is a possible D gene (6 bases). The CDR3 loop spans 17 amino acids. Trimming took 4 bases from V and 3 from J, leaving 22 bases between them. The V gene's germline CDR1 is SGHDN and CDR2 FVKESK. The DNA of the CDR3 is TGTGCCAGCAGCCGAGGGGTTTGGGGACACTCAATCTACGAGCAGTACTTC. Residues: CASSRGVWGHSIYEQYF.

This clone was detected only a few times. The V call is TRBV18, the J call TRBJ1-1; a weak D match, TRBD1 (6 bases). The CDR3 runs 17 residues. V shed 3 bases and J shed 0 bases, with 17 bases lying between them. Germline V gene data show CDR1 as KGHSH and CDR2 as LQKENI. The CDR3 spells CASSPRTASIMNTEAFF. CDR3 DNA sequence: TGTGCCAGCTCACCGAGGACAGCTAGCATAATGAACACTGAAGCTTTCTTT.

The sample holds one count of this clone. Written as DNA, the CDR3 is TGTGCCAGCAGCGGGACAGGGTATGGCAATCAGCCCCAGCATTTT. This codes for CASSGTGYGNQPQHF. The rearrangement uses TRBV28 and TRBJ1-5, with TRBD1 identical over 9 bases. The CDR3 has 15 residues. CDR1 is MDHEN, CDR2 SYDVKM, per germline. The V segment lost 6 bases and the J segment 2 bases; nucleotides outside the gene matches: 5.